A selection of T cell receptor beta chains follows, all from one sample in a study of siplizumab effects on memory and regulatory T cells. Generated by immunoSEQ multiplex PCR, the TCRdb table keeps only in-frame clones and is missing some. The table shows tens of thousands of clones, with about 90% occurring only once. The sample was CD8+ T cells sorted from blood. Receptor source: a human donor in good health. Each CDR3 is given with its conserved first and last residue. Fields, in order: clone size, V gene, J gene, D gene, CDR3 protein, CDR3 DNA. The D gene is left open where the match is weak. Expanded clones get a size class; other rows say once, few or many, or leave the size out.

clone size: -
V gene: TRBV19
J gene: TRBJ1-5
D gene: -
CDR3 protein: CASSILYGVGDSNQPQHF
CDR3 DNA: TGTGCCAGTAGTATACTTTATGGGGTGGGGGACAGCAATCAGCCCCAGCATTTT

clone size: -
V gene: TRBV27
J gene: TRBJ2-4
D gene: TRBD2
CDR3 protein: CASSSSGLAKNIQYF
CDR3 DNA: TGTGCCAGCAGTTCTAGCGGTCTAGCCAAAAACATTCAGTACTTC

clone size: -
V gene: TRBV29-1
J gene: TRBJ2-7
D gene: -
CDR3 protein: CSVGAYEQYF
CDR3 DNA: TGCAGCGTGGGGGCCTACGAGCAGTACTTC

clone size: -
V gene: TRBV5-1
J gene: TRBJ1-2
D gene: -
CDR3 protein: CASSSSGTLQSYGYTF
CDR3 DNA: TGCGCCAGCAGCTCCTCCGGGACTTTGCAGTCTTATGGCTACACCTTC

clone size: -
V gene: TRBV4-1
J gene: TRBJ2-1
D gene: TRBD2
CDR3 protein: CASSQDQERGGNNEQFF
CDR3 DNA: TGCGCCAGCAGCCAAGATCAGGAGCGGGGTGGCAACAATGAGCAGTTCTTC

clone size: -
V gene: TRBV13
J gene: TRBJ2-1
D gene: -
CDR3 protein: CASSLWRGEQFF
CDR3 DNA: TGTGCCAGCAGCTTGTGGCGCGGTGAGCAGTTCTTC

clone size: once
V gene: TRBV27
J gene: TRBJ2-1
D gene: TRBD2
CDR3 protein: CASSFLGLAGANEQFF
CDR3 DNA: TGTGCCAGCAGTTTCCTGGGACTAGCGGGAGCGAATGAGCAGTTCTTC

clone size: -
V gene: TRBV7-9
J gene: TRBJ2-7
D gene: -
CDR3 protein: CASSFGRGEQYF
CDR3 DNA: TGTGCCAGCAGCTTTGGGCGGGGCGAGCAGTACTTC

clone size: -
V gene: TRBV5-6
J gene: TRBJ2-2
D gene: -
CDR3 protein: CASSLWSGELFF
CDR3 DNA: TGTGCCAGCAGCTTGTGGTCCGGGGAGCTGTTTTTT

clone size: -
V gene: TRBV7-9
J gene: TRBJ2-7
D gene: -
CDR3 protein: CASSLAGTFGEQYF
CDR3 DNA: TGTGCCAGCAGCTTAGCGGGGACGTTTGGCGAGCAGTACTTC

clone size: -
V gene: TRBV30
J gene: TRBJ2-5
D gene: TRBD2
CDR3 protein: CASKGASGRSETQYF
CDR3 DNA: TGTGCCTCGAAGGGGGCTAGCGGGAGGTCGGAGACCCAGTACTTC

clone size: -
V gene: TRBV19
J gene: TRBJ2-7
D gene: -
CDR3 protein: CASSIGGHAYEQYF
CDR3 DNA: TGTGCCAGTAGTATTGGGGGGCACGCCTACGAGCAGTACTTC

clone size: -
V gene: TRBV27
J gene: TRBJ2-1
D gene: TRBD2
CDR3 protein: CASSLGGDNEQFF
CDR3 DNA: TGTGCCAGCAGTTTGGGGGGGGACAATGAGCAGTTCTTC

clone size: -
V gene: TRBV7-9
J gene: TRBJ1-2
D gene: TRBD1
CDR3 protein: CASSPPGTEFYGYTF
CDR3 DNA: TGTGCCAGCAGCCCCCCCGGGACAGAGTTCTATGGCTACACCTTC

clone size: -
V gene: TRBV9
J gene: TRBJ1-6
D gene: -
CDR3 protein: CASSVDGGLGSPLHF
CDR3 DNA: TGTGCCAGCAGCGTAGACGGGGGGTTAGGTTCACCCCTCCACTTT

clone size: -
V gene: TRBV7-8
J gene: TRBJ2-1
D gene: TRBD2
CDR3 protein: CASSLEAGSSYNEQFF
CDR3 DNA: TGTGCCAGCAGCTTAGAAGCGGGGAGCTCCTACAATGAGCAGTTCTTC

clone size: once
V gene: TRBV27
J gene: TRBJ2-2
D gene: TRBD1
CDR3 protein: CASSPGQGVTGELFF
CDR3 DNA: TGTGCCAGCAGTCCTGGACAGGGGGTAACCGGGGAGCTGTTTTTT

clone size: -
V gene: TRBV6-5
J gene: TRBJ2-7
D gene: -
CDR3 protein: CASSAGASDEQYF
CDR3 DNA: TGTGCCAGCAGTGCCGGGGCCTCGGACGAGCAGTACTTC

clone size: -
V gene: TRBV7-9
J gene: TRBJ1-5
D gene: -
CDR3 protein: CASSLVYNSNQPQHF
CDR3 DNA: TGTGCCAGCAGCTTGGTATACAATAGCAATCAGCCCCAGCATTTT

clone size: -
V gene: TRBV4-1
J gene: TRBJ1-5
D gene: -
CDR3 protein: CASSQEGRAKRQPQHF
CDR3 DNA: TGCGCCAGCAGCCAAGAGGGGAGGGCTAAGAGGCAGCCCCAGCATTTT

clone size: -
V gene: TRBV11-2
J gene: TRBJ1-3
D gene: -
CDR3 protein: CASSLGWGRVTGNTIYF
CDR3 DNA: TGTGCCAGCAGCTTAGGATGGGGGCGAGTGACTGGAAACACCATATATTTT

clone size: -
V gene: TRBV19
J gene: TRBJ2-3
D gene: -
CDR3 protein: CATTGGTTDTQYF
CDR3 DNA: TGTGCCACGACCGGGGGCACCACAGATACGCAGTATTTT

clone size: -
V gene: TRBV19
J gene: TRBJ2-7
D gene: TRBD2
CDR3 protein: CASSIDLGSSGGPPYEQYF
CDR3 DNA: TGTGCCAGTAGTATAGATCTAGGAAGCAGCGGGGGGCCTCCCTACGAGCAGTACTTC

clone size: -
V gene: TRBV4-2
J gene: TRBJ2-7
D gene: -
CDR3 protein: CASSLGQGGYEQYF
CDR3 DNA: TGTGCCAGCAGCCTAGGTCAAGGGGGCTACGAGCAGTACTTC

clone size: -
V gene: TRBV6-6
J gene: TRBJ2-1
D gene: -
CDR3 protein: CASRHQGSSYNEQFF
CDR3 DNA: TGTGCCAGCAGGCACCAGGGGAGCTCCTACAATGAGCAGTTCTTC

clone size: -
V gene: TRBV7-9
J gene: TRBJ2-7
D gene: -
CDR3 protein: CASSLVRAYEQYF
CDR3 DNA: TGTGCCAGCAGCTTAGTCAGGGCCTACGAGCAGTACTTC

clone size: -
V gene: TRBV7-8
J gene: TRBJ1-6
D gene: -
CDR3 protein: CASSPGLPNSPLHF
CDR3 DNA: TGTGCCAGCAGCCCCGGGCTACCTAATTCACCCCTCCACTTT

clone size: -
V gene: TRBV10-3
J gene: TRBJ2-2
D gene: TRBD1
CDR3 protein: CAIFGGQGAGELFF
CDR3 DNA: TGTGCCATTTTTGGGGGACAGGGGGCCGGGGAGCTGTTTTTT

clone size: -
V gene: TRBV5-1
J gene: TRBJ1-1
D gene: -
CDR3 protein: CASSLLDRIMNTEAFF
CDR3 DNA: TGCGCCAGCAGCTTGCTAGACCGGATCATGAACACTGAAGCTTTCTTT

clone size: -
V gene: TRBV5-1
J gene: TRBJ2-7
D gene: TRBD2
CDR3 protein: CASSFKSGRLADYEQYF
CDR3 DNA: TGCGCCAGCAGCTTCAAATCAGGACGACTAGCAGATTACGAGCAGTACTTC

clone size: -
V gene: TRBV6-1
J gene: TRBJ2-7
D gene: TRBD1
CDR3 protein: CASASGQGFSYEQYF
CDR3 DNA: TGTGCCAGCGCTTCGGGACAGGGGTTTTCCTACGAGCAGTACTTC

clone size: -
V gene: TRBV6-4
J gene: TRBJ1-2
D gene: -
CDR3 protein: CASSDNRVANYGYTF
CDR3 DNA: TGTGCCAGCAGTGACAACCGGGTTGCTAACTATGGCTACACCTTC

clone size: -
V gene: TRBV7-9
J gene: TRBJ2-2
D gene: -
CDR3 protein: CASSLASAQKGTGELFF
CDR3 DNA: TGTGCCAGCAGCTTAGCGTCGGCACAAAAGGGGACCGGGGAGCTGTTTTTT

clone size: -
V gene: TRBV6-6
J gene: TRBJ2-5
D gene: TRBD2
CDR3 protein: CASSLYSGGETQYF
CDR3 DNA: TGTGCCAGCAGTTTATATAGCGGGGGGGAGACCCAGTACTTC

clone size: once
V gene: TRBV7-3
J gene: TRBJ2-1
D gene: -
CDR3 protein: CASSLGGAVNEQFF
CDR3 DNA: TGTGCCAGCAGCTTAGGCGGGGCGGTGAATGAGCAGTTCTTC

clone size: -
V gene: TRBV7-9
J gene: TRBJ2-7
D gene: -
CDR3 protein: CASSLGLGDRYEQYF
CDR3 DNA: TGTGCCAGCAGCTTAGGGTTAGGAGATCGCTACGAGCAGTACTTC

clone size: -
V gene: TRBV2
J gene: TRBJ1-2
D gene: TRBD1
CDR3 protein: CASSTGQGAAYGYTF
CDR3 DNA: TGTGCCAGCAGTACGGGACAGGGGGCGGCCTATGGCTACACCTTC

clone size: -
V gene: TRBV14
J gene: TRBJ2-2
D gene: TRBD2
CDR3 protein: CASSQDLLAGNTGELFF
CDR3 DNA: TGTGCCAGCAGCCAAGATCTACTAGCGGGGAACACCGGGGAGCTGTTTTTT

clone size: -
V gene: TRBV27
J gene: TRBJ2-1
D gene: TRBD2
CDR3 protein: CASSFGLAEYNEQFF
CDR3 DNA: TGTGCCAGCAGCTTCGGGCTAGCGGAATACAATGAGCAGTTCTTC

clone size: -
V gene: TRBV10-3
J gene: TRBJ1-1
D gene: TRBD1
CDR3 protein: CAISESEGAPNTEAFF
CDR3 DNA: TGTGCCATCAGTGAGTCGGAGGGGGCACCGAACACTGAAGCTTTCTTT

clone size: -
V gene: TRBV29-1
J gene: TRBJ2-3
D gene: -
CDR3 protein: CSVHTTWGSADTQYF
CDR3 DNA: TGCAGCGTTCATACGACGTGGGGCTCGGCAGATACGCAGTATTTT

clone size: -
V gene: TRBV4-2
J gene: TRBJ2-7
D gene: -
CDR3 protein: CASSQEVSPLTYEQYF
CDR3 DNA: TGTGCCAGCAGCCAAGAGGTTAGCCCCTTAACCTACGAGCAGTACTTC

clone size: -
V gene: TRBV6-4
J gene: TRBJ2-3
D gene: TRBD1
CDR3 protein: CASSDGQGATDTQYF
CDR3 DNA: TGTGCCAGCAGTGACGGACAGGGGGCCACAGATACGCAGTATTTT

clone size: -
V gene: TRBV5-1
J gene: TRBJ1-1
D gene: -
CDR3 protein: CASSLEPAYTEAFF
CDR3 DNA: TGCGCCAGCAGCTTGGAACCGGCGTACACTGAAGCTTTCTTT

clone size: once
V gene: TRBV4-1
J gene: TRBJ1-3
D gene: -
CDR3 protein: CASSQAGPSPGNTIYF
CDR3 DNA: TGCGCCAGCAGCCAAGCAGGGCCAAGCCCTGGAAACACCATATATTTT

clone size: few
V gene: TRBV4-1
J gene: TRBJ2-7
D gene: -
CDR3 protein: CASSQDGVEQYF
CDR3 DNA: TGCGCCAGCAGCCAAGACGGGGTCGAGCAGTACTTC

clone size: once
V gene: TRBV6-4
J gene: TRBJ1-2
D gene: -
CDR3 protein: CASSEWGGDGYTF
CDR3 DNA: TGTGCCAGCAGTGAATGGGGAGGGGACGGCTACACCTTC

clone size: -
V gene: TRBV2
J gene: TRBJ2-1
D gene: TRBD2
CDR3 protein: CASRLLAGGSGNEQFF
CDR3 DNA: TGTGCCAGCAGGCTACTAGCGGGGGGATCAGGGAATGAGCAGTTCTTC

clone size: -
V gene: TRBV5-6
J gene: TRBJ1-1
D gene: -
CDR3 protein: CASSRFVGTEAFF
CDR3 DNA: TGTGCCAGCAGCCGATTTGTCGGAACTGAAGCTTTCTTT

clone size: -
V gene: TRBV5-4
J gene: TRBJ2-1
D gene: TRBD2
CDR3 protein: CASSLFETSVNEQFF
CDR3 DNA: TGTGCCAGCAGCTTGTTTGAGACTAGCGTCAATGAGCAGTTCTTC

clone size: -
V gene: TRBV5-6
J gene: TRBJ1-2
D gene: TRBD1
CDR3 protein: CASSLDTGGDGYTF
CDR3 DNA: TGTGCCAGCAGCTTGGATACAGGGGGCGATGGCTACACCTTC